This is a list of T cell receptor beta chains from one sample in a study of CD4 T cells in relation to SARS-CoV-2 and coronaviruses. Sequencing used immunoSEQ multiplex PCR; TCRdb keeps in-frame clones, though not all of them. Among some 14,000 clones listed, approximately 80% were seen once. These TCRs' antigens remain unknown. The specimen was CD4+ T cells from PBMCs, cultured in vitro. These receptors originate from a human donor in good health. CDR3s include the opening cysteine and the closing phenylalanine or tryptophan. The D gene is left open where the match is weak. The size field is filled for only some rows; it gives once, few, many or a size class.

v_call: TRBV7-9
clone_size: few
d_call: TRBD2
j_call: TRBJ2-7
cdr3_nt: TGTGCCAGCAGCTTTGCGGGAGCCTACGAGCAGTACTTC
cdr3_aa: CASSFAGAYEQYF

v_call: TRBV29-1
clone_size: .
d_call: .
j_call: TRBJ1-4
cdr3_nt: TGCAGCGTTGCTACAGGTTACCCAACTAATGAAAAACTGTTTTTT
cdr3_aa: CSVATGYPTNEKLFF

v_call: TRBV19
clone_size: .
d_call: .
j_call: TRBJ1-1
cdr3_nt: TGTGCCAGTAGTATAGCGGTGGGGGCGCTTACTGAAGCTTTCTTT
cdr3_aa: CASSIAVGALTEAFF

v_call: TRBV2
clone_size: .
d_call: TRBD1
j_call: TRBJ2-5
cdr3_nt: TGTGCCAGCGCCAGGGGGTTGGAGACCCAGTACTTC
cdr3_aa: CASARGLETQYF

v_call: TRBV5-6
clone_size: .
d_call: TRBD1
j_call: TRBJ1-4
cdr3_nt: TGTGCCAGCCTCCGGTGGACAGGGGGTGAAAAACTGTTTTTT
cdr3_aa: CASLRWTGGEKLFF

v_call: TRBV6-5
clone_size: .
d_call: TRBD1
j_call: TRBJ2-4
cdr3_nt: TGTGCCAACCAACAGGGGCAACTAGCCAAAAACATTCAGTACTTC
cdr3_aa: CANQQGQLAKNIQYF

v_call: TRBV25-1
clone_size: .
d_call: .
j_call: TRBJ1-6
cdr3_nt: TGTGCCAGCAGTGAGCTTCAGGGTACCTCACCCCTCCACTTT
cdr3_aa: CASSELQGTSPLHF

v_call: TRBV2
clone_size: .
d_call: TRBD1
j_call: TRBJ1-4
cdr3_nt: TGTGCCAGCTCCAGGACAGGGGGATATAGAACTAATGAAAAACTGTTTTTT
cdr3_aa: CASSRTGGYRTNEKLFF

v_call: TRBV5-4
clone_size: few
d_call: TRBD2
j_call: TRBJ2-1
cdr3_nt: TGTGCCAGCAGCTCAGGACTAGCGGGGGAGTACAATGAGCAGTTCTTC
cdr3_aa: CASSSGLAGEYNEQFF

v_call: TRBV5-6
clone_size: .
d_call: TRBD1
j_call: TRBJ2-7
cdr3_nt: TGTGCCAGCAGCGAGTTACAGGGGTTCTCCTACGAGCAGTACTTC
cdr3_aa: CASSELQGFSYEQYF

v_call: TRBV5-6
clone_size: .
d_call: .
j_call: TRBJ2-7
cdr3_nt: TGTGCCAGCAACCAAAGGACGGGTAACTACGAGCAGTACTTC
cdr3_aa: CASNQRTGNYEQYF

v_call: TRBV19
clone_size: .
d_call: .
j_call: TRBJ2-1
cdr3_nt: TGTGCCAGTAGCTCCATCGGGAATGAGCAGTTCTTC
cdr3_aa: CASSSIGNEQFF

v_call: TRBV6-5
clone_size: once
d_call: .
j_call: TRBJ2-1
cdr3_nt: TGTGCCAGTCGGACGTTAGCGGTGGGGTACAATGAGCAGTTCTTC
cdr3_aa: CASRTLAVGYNEQFF

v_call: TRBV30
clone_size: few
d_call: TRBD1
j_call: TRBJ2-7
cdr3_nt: TGTGCCTGGAGATTGACAGGGGGGTCCTACGAGCAGTACTTC
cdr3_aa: CAWRLTGGSYEQYF

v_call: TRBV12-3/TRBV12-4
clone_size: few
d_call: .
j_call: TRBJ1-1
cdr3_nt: TGTGCCAGCAGTTTTGGCCCCAGGGTCCCTTTCTTT
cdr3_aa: CASSFGPRVPFF

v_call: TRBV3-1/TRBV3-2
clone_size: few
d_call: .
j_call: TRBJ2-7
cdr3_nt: TGTGCCAGCAGTCGTTCCTACGAGCAGTACTTC
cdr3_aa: CASSRSYEQYF

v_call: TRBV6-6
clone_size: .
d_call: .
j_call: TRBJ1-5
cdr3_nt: TGTGCCAGCAGCTCCCATGGGGGCAATCAGCCCCAGCATTTT
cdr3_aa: CASSSHGGNQPQHF

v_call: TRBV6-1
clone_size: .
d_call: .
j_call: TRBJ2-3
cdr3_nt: TGTGCCAGCAGTGAAGCCGGGACTGTGAATACGCAGTATTTT
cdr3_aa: CASSEAGTVNTQYF

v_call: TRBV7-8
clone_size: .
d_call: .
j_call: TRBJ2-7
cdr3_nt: TGTGCCAGCAGCCCCCGATCGGCGGGCGGGCGGTACGAGCAGTACTTC
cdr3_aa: CASSPRSAGGRYEQYF

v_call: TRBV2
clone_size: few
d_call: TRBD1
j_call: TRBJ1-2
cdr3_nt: TGTGCCAGCAGTGAAAGGGGGCATGGCTACACCTTC
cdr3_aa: CASSERGHGYTF

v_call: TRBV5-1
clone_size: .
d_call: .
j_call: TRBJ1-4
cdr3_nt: TGCGCCAGCAGCTTGGTCTTCAGTGCAACTAATGAAAAACTGTTTTTT
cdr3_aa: CASSLVFSATNEKLFF

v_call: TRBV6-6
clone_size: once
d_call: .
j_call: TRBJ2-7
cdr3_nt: TGTGCCAGCAGTAAAAAGGACAGCTCCTACGAGCAGTACTTC
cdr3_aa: CASSKKDSSYEQYF

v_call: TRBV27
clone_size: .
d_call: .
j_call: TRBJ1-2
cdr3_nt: TGTGCCAGCTCCCCAGGGAGGTCTAATGGCTACACCTTC
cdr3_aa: CASSPGRSNGYTF

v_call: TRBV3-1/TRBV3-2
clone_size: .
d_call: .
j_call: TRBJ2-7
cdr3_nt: TGTGCCAGCAGCCAAGGCGGAGCCTACGAGCAGTACTTC
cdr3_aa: CASSQGGAYEQYF

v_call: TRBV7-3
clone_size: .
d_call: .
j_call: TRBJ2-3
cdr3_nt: TGTGCCAGCAGCCCGGACTCCCAAATAACGCAGTATTTT
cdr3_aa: CASSPDSQITQYF

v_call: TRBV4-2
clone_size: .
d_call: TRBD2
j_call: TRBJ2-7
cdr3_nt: TGTGCCAGCAGCCAAGATGGCGGGGCGGGGGCCTACGAGCAGTACTTC
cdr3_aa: CASSQDGGAGAYEQYF

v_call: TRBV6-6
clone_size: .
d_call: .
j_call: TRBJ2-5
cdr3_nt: TGTGCCAGCAGGACACAAGAGACCCAGTACTTC
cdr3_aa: CASRTQETQYF